These 24 T cell receptor beta chains were all obtained from the same sample, sequenced in a study of T cell responses to AZD1222 COVID-19 vaccine. Here immunoSEQ multiplex PCR was the method, and the copy in TCRdb shows in-frame clones only, minus some. Here the sample spans around 140,000 clones, approximately 93% being singletons. The sample consisted of peripheral blood, taken on day 0 of MenACWY control vaccination. Receptor source: an adult in good health.

Turning to this clone: Germline is not matched at one junction end, which may reflect a read error. The chain has TRBV5-1 and TRBJ2-2; possibly TRBD2 for D (5 bases). The CDR3 extends over 15 amino acids. The germline gives CDR1 SGHRS, CDR2 YFSETQ. The CDR3 DNA reads TGCGCCAGCAGCTTGCGTCCGGGGAACTCCGGGGAGCTGTTTTTT. Its protein product is CASSLRPGNSGELFF.

The V and J genes are TRBV5-6 and TRBJ2-7; 7 positions agree with TRBD2. Germline assignment: CDR1 SGHDT and CDR2 YYEEEE. This CDR3 spans 14 amino acids. After removal of 3 bases from V and 4 bases from J, the junction contained 7 bases not matched to a gene. The chain's CDR3 is CASSSATGGYEQYF. The CDR3 coding sequence is TGTGCCAGCAGCTCCGCGACCGGGGGGTACGAGCAGTACTTC.

V gene TRBV3-1 (or the pseudogene TRBV3-2) combines with J gene TRBJ2-3, with D perhaps TRBD1 or TRBD2 (5 bases each). The germline V and J ends were trimmed by 1 base and 6 bases, with 11 bases remaining between them. The CDR3 contains 14 residues. CDR1 is LGHDT and CDR2 is YNNKEL in the germline V gene (reference sequence). CDR3 DNA sequence: TGTGCCAGCAGCCAAGGAGGGGTTATGGATACGCAGTATTTT. Protein product: CASSQGGVMDTQYF.

The chain links TRBV5-6 to TRBJ2-3; a weak D match, TRBD1 (6 bases). The V end was cut by 5 bases, the J end by 0 bases, with 19 bases between. In germline, CDR1 is SGHDT, CDR2 YYEEEE. This CDR3 has 17 amino acids. The CDR3 DNA reads TGTGCCAGCAGTTCTCCTCAAACAGGGAAAAGCACAGATACGCAGTATTTT. Protein sequence: CASSSPQTGKSTDTQYF. The complete variable domain, with remaining parts taken from reference TRBV5-6 and TRBJ2-3, reads DAGVTQSPTHLIKTRGQQVTLRCSPKSGHDTVSWYQQALGQGPQFIFQYYEEEERQRGNFPDRFSGHQFPNYSSELNVNALLLGDSALYLCASSSPQTGKSTDTQYFGPGTRLTVL.

The genes are TRBV16 and TRBJ1-2; D remains unclear. Germline V gene lookup returns CDR1 KGHSY and CDR2 FQNENV. There are 14 residues in the CDR3. V lost 4 bases and J 5 bases, leaving 14 bases between the germline ends. The CDR3 reads CASSPGLDSYGYTF. CDR3 sequence (DNA): TGTGCCAGCAGCCCCGGACTGGACTCATATGGCTACACCTTC.

V and J are TRBV6-6 and TRBJ2-3; 9 nucleotides match TRBD1. CDR3 size: 16 residues. The J segment lost 3 bases and the V segment lost 2 bases, leaving 6 bases of the junction unmatched. CDR1 and CDR2 (germline): MNHNY, SVGAGI (reference sequence). The CDR3 region has the DNA TGTGCCAGCAGTTACCCTACAGGGGGCACTACAGATACGCAGTATTTT. Its protein product is CASSYPTGGTTDTQYF.

The J gene is TRBJ2-1, the V gene TRBV2; 9 positions agree with TRBD1. In germline, CDR1 is SNHLY, CDR2 FYNNEI. This CDR3 spans 15 amino acids. After removal of 7 bases from V and 2 bases from J, the junction contained 6 bases not matched to a gene. The CDR3 DNA sequence: TGTGCCAGCATGCCGGGACAGGGAACCTACAATGAGCAGTTCTTC. This gives the protein CASMPGQGTYNEQFF.

This clone was detected once. In nucleotides, the CDR3 is TGTGCCAGCAGTTATGTTGAGGGCGGGATAGCTTTCTTT. Translated: CASSYVEGGIAFF. The chain carries TRBV12-3 or TRBV12-4 and TRBJ1-1; D is uncertain. This CDR3 is 13 amino acids long. The ends were cut back, 4 bases at V and 10 bases at J, with 16 bases in the middle.

V gene TRBV4-1 combines with J gene TRBJ2-1; D is ambiguous. The CDR3 contains 13 residues. CDR1 and CDR2 (germline): MGHRA, YSYEKL. V was pared by 1 base and J by 7 bases, with 8 bases between. This CDR3 is CASSQGVRNEQFF. The CDR3 DNA reads as TGCGCCAGCAGCCAAGGGGTGAGGAATGAGCAGTTCTTC.

The chain employs TRBV5-1 and TRBJ2-2; no reliable D call. V dropped 0 bases and J dropped 4 bases, with 10 bases sitting between them. CDR1 SGHRS and CDR2 YFSETQ come from the germline V gene. The CDR3 runs 15 residues. CDR3 bases: TGCGCCAGCAGCTTGGACCCCCGACGCACCGGGGAGCTGTTTTTT. Translated: CASSLDPRRTGELFF.

V usage is TRBV2 and J usage is TRBJ1-1; 9 bases fit TRBD1. The germline CDR1 and CDR2 sequences are SNHLY and FYNNEI. V shed 4 bases and J 0 bases; nucleotides not matched to a gene: 3. The CDR3 runs to 15 residues. CDR3 region: CASSGQGVMNTEAFF. CDR3 nucleotide sequence: TGTGCCAGCAGTGGACAGGGGGTCATGAACACTGAAGCTTTCTTT.

This sequence joins TRBV5-1 and TRBJ2-7; the D call may be TRBD1 or TRBD2 (6 bases each). The CDR3 is 16 residues long. The germline V and J ends were trimmed by 0 bases and 3 bases, with 16 bases remaining between them. Germline V gene sequence: CDR1 SGHRS, CDR2 YFSETQ. The CDR3 DNA follows: TGCGCCAGCAGCTTGGGGGGGGCTTCGGTCCTCTACGAGCAGTACTTC. As protein: CASSLGGASVLYEQYF.

CDR3 sequence: CATSDSRVKRTFF. DNA for the CDR3: TGTGCCACCAGTGATAGCAGGGTTAAAAGGACTTTCTTT. The chain combines TRBV24-1 with TRBJ1-1; D may be TRBD1 (5 bases). Trimming cost V 3 bases and J 12 bases, with 16 bases left between them. Germline V gene lookup returns CDR1 KGHDR and CDR2 SFDVKD. This CDR3 spans 13 amino acids.

In the case of this clone: Additional DNA sequences in this sample encode the identical CDR3. The chain carries TRBV18 and TRBJ1-1, with 8 bases identical to TRBD1. This CDR3 has 13 amino acids. V lost 3 bases and J lost 5; bases outside the gene matches: 2. Germline V lookup: CDR1 KGHSH, CDR2 LQKENI. The CDR3 DNA reads as TGTGCCAGCTCACCGACAGGGGTAACTGAAGCTTTCTTT. It specifies CASSPTGVTEAFF.

The rearrangement links TRBV24-1 to TRBJ1-1; a possible D gene is TRBD1 (5 bases). Germline V gene data show CDR1 as KGHDR and CDR2 as SFDVKD. The V and J ends lost 0 bases and 4 bases respectively, with 5 bases between them. The CDR3 is 13 residues long. The CDR3 sequence is CATSDLGATEAFF. DNA of the CDR3: TGTGCCACCAGTGATTTGGGGGCCACTGAAGCTTTCTTT.

This chain uses TRBV2 with TRBJ1-1; D is unresolved. Between the trimmed V and J ends, which lost 3 bases and 1 base, there was a span of 9 bases. From germline, CDR1 is SNHLY and CDR2 FYNNEI. CDR3 size: 14 residues. The CDR3 region is CASSDRVANTEAFF. CDR3 nucleotides: TGTGCCAGCAGTGATCGGGTTGCGAACACTGAAGCTTTCTTT.

The chain carries TRBV7-3 and TRBJ2-7; 10 bases map to TRBD1. The CDR3 has 22 amino acids. With 2 bases clipped from V and 2 bases from J, the junction kept 24 bases outside the gene matches. From germline, CDR1 is SGHTA and CDR2 FQGTGA. The CDR3 region has the DNA TGTGCCAGCAGCTTACTATGGTTTGTGGAGACAGGGGGCCCCGCCGATGCCTACGAGCAGTACTTC. Translation: CASSLLWFVETGGPADAYEQYF.

This chain links TRBV4-2 with TRBJ2-1, with TRBD2 identical over 9 bases. With V trimmed by 1 base and J by 7 bases, 14 bases remained unmatched. The CDR3 is 18 residues long. From germline, CDR1 is LGHNA and CDR2 YNFKEQ. The CDR3 is CASSQGFREREALNEQFF. The CDR3 DNA sequence: TGTGCCAGCAGCCAAGGGTTTAGGGAGCGGGAGGCCTTGAATGAGCAGTTCTTC.

The V gene is TRBV2, the J gene TRBJ2-1, with 10 bases identical to TRBD1. The CDR3 loop spans 20 amino acids. Per the germline V gene, CDR1 is SNHLY and CDR2 is FYNNEI. Losses at the gene ends were 3 bases for V and 8 bases for J; bases not matched to a gene: 22. CDR3 nucleotides: TGTGCCAGCAGTGAGTCCGGGGCTCAATTCGGGACAGGGGACGAACATGAGCAGTTCTTC. Protein: CASSESGAQFGTGDEHEQFF.

V usage is TRBV10-3 and J usage is TRBJ1-2, with a tentative D call TRBD1 (5 bases). V was pared by 6 bases and J by 3 bases, with 14 bases between. CDR3 length equals 14 residues. Germline V CDR1 and CDR2: ENHRY, SYGVKD. For the CDR3, the DNA is TGTGCCATCAGGAAGGGGAGTGGGGACTATGGCTACACCTTC. Protein: CAIRKGSGDYGYTF.

V and J are TRBV7-9 and TRBJ2-2; D unclear. The V end lost 5 bases, the J end lost 1 base, and 5 bases lay between the germline ends. CDR1 and CDR2 from the germline V gene are SEHNR and FQNEAQ (reference sequence). There are 13 residues in the CDR3. The CDR3 DNA reads as TGTGCCAGCAGCCGGTTGAACACCGGGGAGCTGTTTTTT. Encoded protein: CASSRLNTGELFF.

This sequence joins TRBV9 and TRBJ2-1; a weak D match, TRBD2 (5 bases). Trimming took off 2 bases at V and 3 bases at J, with 6 bases between the two ends. Germline V gene lookup returns CDR1 SGDLS and CDR2 YYNGEE. The CDR3 totals 13 residues. The CDR3 loop reads CASSVRDYNEQFF. CDR3 coding DNA: TGTGCCAGCAGCGTGAGGGACTACAATGAGCAGTTCTTC.

The chain employs TRBV4-2 and TRBJ2-5, with TRBD2 matching over 11 bases. After removal of 0 bases from V and 5 bases from J, the junction contained 8 bases not matched to a gene. CDR3 length equals 17 residues. Germline V gene lookup returns CDR1 LGHNA and CDR2 YNFKEQ. CDR3 region: CASSQDSPRTSGETQYF. In DNA form, the CDR3 reads TGTGCCAGCAGCCAAGATTCCCCAAGGACTAGCGGGGAGACCCAGTACTTC.

The genes are TRBV15 and TRBJ2-5; 11 bases are shared with TRBD2. The junction had 4 bases not matched to a gene; V was cut back by 8 bases and J by 2 bases. There are 14 residues in the CDR3. Germline values: CDR1 LNHNV, CDR2 YYDKDF (reference sequence). The CDR3 DNA follows: TGTGCCACCCAACGGACTAGCGGGCAAGAGACCCAGTACTTC. Residues: CATQRTSGQETQYF.